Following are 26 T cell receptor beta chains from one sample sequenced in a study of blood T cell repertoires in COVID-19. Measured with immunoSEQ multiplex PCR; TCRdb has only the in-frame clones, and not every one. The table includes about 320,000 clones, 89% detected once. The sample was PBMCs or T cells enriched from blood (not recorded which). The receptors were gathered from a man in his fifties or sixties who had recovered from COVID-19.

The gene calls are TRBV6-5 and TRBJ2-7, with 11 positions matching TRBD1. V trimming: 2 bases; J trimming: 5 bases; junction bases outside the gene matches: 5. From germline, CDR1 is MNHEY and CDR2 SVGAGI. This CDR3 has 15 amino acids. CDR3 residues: CASSYAGQGADEQYF. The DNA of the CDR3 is TGTGCCAGCAGTTACGCCGGACAGGGGGCAGACGAGCAGTACTTC.

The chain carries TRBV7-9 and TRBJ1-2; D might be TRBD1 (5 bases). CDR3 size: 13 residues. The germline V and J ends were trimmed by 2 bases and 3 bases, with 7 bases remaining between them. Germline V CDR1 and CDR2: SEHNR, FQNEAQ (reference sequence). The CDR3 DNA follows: TGTGCCAGCAGCTTACAACAGGACTATGGCTACACCTTC. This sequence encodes CASSLQQDYGYTF.

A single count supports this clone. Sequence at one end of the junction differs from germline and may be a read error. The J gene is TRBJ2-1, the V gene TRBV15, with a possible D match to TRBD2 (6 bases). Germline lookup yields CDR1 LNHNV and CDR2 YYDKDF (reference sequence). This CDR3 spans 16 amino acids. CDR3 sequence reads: CAISSRAGGKYNEQFF. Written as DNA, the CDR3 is TGTGCCATCAGCAGCCGAGCTGGCGGGAAATACAATGAGCAGTTCTTC.

The CDR3 spells CASSLTLGEDRRGGYTF. The CDR3 bases are TGTGCCAGCAGCCTAACTTTGGGGGAGGACAGGCGTGGAGGCTACACCTTC. V usage is TRBV7-9 and J usage is TRBJ1-2; 7 nucleotides align to TRBD1. The length of the CDR3 is 17 residues. Unmatched junction bases numbered 20, after V lost 5 bases and J lost 8 bases. Per germline, CDR1 SEHNR and CDR2 FQNEAQ (reference sequence).

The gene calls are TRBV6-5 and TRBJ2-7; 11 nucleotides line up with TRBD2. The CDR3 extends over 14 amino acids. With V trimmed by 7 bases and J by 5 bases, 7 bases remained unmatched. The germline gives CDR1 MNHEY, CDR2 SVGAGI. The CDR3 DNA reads TGTGCCAGCACCAACCAACTAGCGGGAGACGAGCAGTACTTC. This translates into CASTNQLAGDEQYF.

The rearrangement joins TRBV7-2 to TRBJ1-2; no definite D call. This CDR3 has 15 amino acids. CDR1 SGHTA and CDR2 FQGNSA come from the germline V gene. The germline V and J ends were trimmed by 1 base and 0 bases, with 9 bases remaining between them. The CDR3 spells CASSLGALSNYGYTF. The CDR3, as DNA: TGTGCCAGCAGCTTAGGGGCGTTGTCTAACTATGGCTACACCTTC.

The CDR3 reads CASRTGFGANVLTF. CDR3 bases: TGTGCCAGCCGGACAGGGTTTGGGGCCAACGTCCTGACTTTC. The chain joins TRBV19 to TRBJ2-6; 8 bases are shared with TRBD1. The CDR3 has 14 amino acids. From germline, CDR1 is LNHDA and CDR2 SQIVND (reference sequence). J lost 3 bases, V lost 9 bases, and 4 bases had no gene match.

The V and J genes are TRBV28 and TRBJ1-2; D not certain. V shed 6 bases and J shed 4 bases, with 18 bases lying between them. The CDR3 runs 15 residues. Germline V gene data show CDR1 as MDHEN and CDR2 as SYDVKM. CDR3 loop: CASSPPSPNFYGYTF. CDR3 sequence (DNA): TGTGCCAGCAGCCCACCGTCCCCTAATTTCTATGGCTACACCTTC.

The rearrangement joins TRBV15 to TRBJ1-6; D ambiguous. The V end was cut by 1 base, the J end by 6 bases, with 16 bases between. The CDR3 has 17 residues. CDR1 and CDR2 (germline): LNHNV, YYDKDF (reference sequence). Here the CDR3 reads CATSRGGRGFPNSPLHF. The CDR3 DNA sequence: TGTGCCACCAGCAGAGGAGGCAGAGGTTTTCCTAATTCACCCCTCCACTTT. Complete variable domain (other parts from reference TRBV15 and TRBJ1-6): DAMVIQNPRYQVTQFGKPVTLSCSQTLNHNVMYWYQQKSSQAPKLLFHYYDKDFNNEADTPDNFQSRRPNTSFCFLDIRSPGLGDTAMYLCATSRGGRGFPNSPLHFGNGTRLTVT.

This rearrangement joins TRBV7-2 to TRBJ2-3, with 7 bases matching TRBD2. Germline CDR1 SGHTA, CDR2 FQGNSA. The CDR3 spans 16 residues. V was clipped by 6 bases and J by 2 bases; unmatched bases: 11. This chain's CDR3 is CASSHHRDYPTDTQYF. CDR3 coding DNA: TGTGCCAGCAGTCATCACCGGGACTACCCCACAGATACGCAGTATTTT. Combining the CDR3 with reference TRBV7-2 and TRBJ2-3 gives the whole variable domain GAGVSQSPSNKVTEKGKDVELRCDPISGHTALYWYRQSLGQGLEFLIYFQGNSAPDKSGLPSDRFSAERTGGSVSTLTIQRTQQEDSAVYLCASSHHRDYPTDTQYFGPGTRLTVL.

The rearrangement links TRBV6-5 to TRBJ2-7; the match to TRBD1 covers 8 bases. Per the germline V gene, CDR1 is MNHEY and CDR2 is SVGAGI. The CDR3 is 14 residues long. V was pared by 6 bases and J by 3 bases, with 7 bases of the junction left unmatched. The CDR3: CASSFGQGGYEQYF. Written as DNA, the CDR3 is TGTGCCAGCAGCTTTGGACAGGGAGGCTACGAGCAGTACTTC.

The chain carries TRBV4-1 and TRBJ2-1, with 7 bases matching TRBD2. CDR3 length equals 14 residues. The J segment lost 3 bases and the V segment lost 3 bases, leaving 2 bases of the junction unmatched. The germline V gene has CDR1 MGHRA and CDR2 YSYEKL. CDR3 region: CASSHRDYYNEQFF. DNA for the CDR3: TGCGCCAGCAGCCACCGGGACTACTACAATGAGCAGTTCTTC.

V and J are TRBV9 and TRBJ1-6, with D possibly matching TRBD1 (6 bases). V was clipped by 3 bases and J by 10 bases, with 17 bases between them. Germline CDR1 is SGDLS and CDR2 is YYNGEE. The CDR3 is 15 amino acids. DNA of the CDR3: TGTGCCAGCAGCGCAGGACAGTATGTTAACTCACCCCTCCACTTT. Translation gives CASSAGQYVNSPLHF.

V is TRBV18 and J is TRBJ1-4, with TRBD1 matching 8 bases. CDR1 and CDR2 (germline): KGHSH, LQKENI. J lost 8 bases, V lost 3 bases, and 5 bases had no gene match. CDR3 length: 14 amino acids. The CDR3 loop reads CASSPWTGKEKLFF. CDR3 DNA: TGTGCCAGCTCACCCTGGACAGGGAAAGAAAAACTGTTTTTT.

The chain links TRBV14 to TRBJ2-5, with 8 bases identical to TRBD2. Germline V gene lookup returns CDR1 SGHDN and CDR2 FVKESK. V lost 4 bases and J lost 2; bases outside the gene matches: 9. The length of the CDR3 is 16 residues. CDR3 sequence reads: CASSLTPSGRQETQYF. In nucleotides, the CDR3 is TGTGCCAGCAGCCTCACCCCCAGCGGGAGACAAGAGACCCAGTACTTC.

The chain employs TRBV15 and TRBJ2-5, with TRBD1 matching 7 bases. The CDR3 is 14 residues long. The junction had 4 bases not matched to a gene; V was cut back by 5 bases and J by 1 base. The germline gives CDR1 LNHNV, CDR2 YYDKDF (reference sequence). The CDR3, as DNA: TGTGCCACCAGCCGCCGGGACAGCCAAGAGACCCAGTACTTC. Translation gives CATSRRDSQETQYF.

In DNA, the CDR3 is TGTGCCAGCAGTTTAGTGGACACTTCACCCCTCCACTTT. As protein: CASSLVDTSPLHF. The genes are TRBV12-3 or TRBV12-4 and TRBJ1-6, with D maybe TRBD1 (5 bases). V lost 1 base to trimming and J lost 9 bases, with 7 bases between them. The CDR3 covers 13 residues.

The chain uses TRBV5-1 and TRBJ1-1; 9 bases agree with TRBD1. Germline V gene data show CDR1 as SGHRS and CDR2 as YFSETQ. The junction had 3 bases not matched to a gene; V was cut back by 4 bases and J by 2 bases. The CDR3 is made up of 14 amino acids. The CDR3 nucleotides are TGCGCCAGCAGCGGGGGACAGGGTAACACTGAAGCTTTCTTT. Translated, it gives CASSGGQGNTEAFF.

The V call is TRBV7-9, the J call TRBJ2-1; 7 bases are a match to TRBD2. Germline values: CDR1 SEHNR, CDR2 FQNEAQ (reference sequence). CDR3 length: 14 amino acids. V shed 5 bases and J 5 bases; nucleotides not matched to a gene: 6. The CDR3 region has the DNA TGTGCCAGCAGCCCCAGCGGGACTAACAATGAGCAGTTCTTC. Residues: CASSPSGTNNEQFF.

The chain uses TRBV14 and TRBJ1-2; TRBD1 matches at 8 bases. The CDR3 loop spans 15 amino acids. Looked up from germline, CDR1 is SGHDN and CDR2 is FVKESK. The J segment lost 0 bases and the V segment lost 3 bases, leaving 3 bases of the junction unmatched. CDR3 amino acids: CASSQQDRANYGYTF. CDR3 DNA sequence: TGTGCCAGCAGCCAGCAGGACAGGGCTAACTATGGCTACACCTTC.

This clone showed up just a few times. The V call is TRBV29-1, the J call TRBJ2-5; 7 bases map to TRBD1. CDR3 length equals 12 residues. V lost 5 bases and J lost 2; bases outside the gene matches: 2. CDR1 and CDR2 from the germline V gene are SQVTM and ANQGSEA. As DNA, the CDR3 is TGCAGCGTTTCCAGGGGGCAAGAGACCCAGTACTTC. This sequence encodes CSVSRGQETQYF.

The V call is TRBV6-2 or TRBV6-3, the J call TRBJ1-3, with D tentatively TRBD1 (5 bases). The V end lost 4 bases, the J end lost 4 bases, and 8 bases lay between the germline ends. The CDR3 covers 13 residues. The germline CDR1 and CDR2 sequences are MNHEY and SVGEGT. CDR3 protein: CASSFDSGNTIYF. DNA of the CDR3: TGTGCCAGCAGTTTTGACAGCGGAAACACCATATATTTT.

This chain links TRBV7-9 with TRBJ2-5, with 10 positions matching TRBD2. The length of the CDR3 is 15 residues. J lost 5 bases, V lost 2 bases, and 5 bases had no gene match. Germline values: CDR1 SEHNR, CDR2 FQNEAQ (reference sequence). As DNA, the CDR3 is TGTGCCAGCAGCTTACTAGCGGGAGAGAAGGAGACCCAGTACTTC. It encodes CASSLLAGEKETQYF.

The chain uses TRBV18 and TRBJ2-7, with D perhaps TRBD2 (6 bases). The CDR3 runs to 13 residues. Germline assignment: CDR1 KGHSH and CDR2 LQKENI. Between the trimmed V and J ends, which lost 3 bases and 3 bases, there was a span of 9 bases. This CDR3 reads CASSPTRGYEQYF. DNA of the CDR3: TGTGCCAGCTCACCGACTAGGGGCTACGAGCAGTACTTC.

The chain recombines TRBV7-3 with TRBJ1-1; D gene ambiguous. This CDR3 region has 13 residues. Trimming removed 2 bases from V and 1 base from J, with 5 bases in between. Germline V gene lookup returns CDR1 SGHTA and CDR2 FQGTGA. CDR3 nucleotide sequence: TGTGCCAGCAGCTTAGCGGAGAACACTGAAGCTTTCTTT. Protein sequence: CASSLAENTEAFF.

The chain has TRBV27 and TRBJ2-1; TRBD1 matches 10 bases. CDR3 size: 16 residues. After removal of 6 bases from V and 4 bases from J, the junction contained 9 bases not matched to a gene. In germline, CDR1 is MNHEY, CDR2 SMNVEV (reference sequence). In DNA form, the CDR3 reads TGTGCCAGCAGCTATCTTCGACAGGGGGCATACAATGAGCAGTTCTTC. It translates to CASSYLRQGAYNEQFF.